The rows below give T cell receptor beta chains drawn from one sample of a study of vaccination and CD4 T cells after COVID-19. TCRdb reanalysed the PCR reads using MiXCR and keeps one entry per CDR3 protein. The sample consists of about 15,000 distinct CDR3 sequences, less than 60% of them appearing once. No cognate antigen is known for these TCRs. Sequencing used CD4+ T cells from blood, cultured in vitro, obtained before SARS-CoV-2 vaccination. The receptor source for this set is a human donor who had recovered from COVID-19. The CDR3 runs from the conserved cysteine through the conserved F or W. A D gene is named only where the DNA matches it firmly. Not all rows give a size; the values are once, few, many and, for expanded clones, a class.

NA	TRBV7-8	TRBJ1-1	14	NA	CASSPQVYDTEAFF	TGTGCCAGCAGCCCACAAGTCTACGACACTGAAGCTTTCTTT
NA	TRBV7-8	TRBJ2-3	16	NA	CASSPSVTGATDTQYF	TGTGCCAGCAGCCCCAGTGTTACGGGGGCCACAGATACGCAGTATTTT
once	TRBV5-1	TRBJ2-5	16	TRBD2	CASSLGGSGGQETQYF	TGCGCCAGCAGCTTGGGTGGTAGCGGGGGCCAAGAGACCCAGTACTTC
NA	TRBV20-1	TRBJ2-7	14	NA	CSASRWGGETEQYF	TGCAGTGCTAGCCGGTGGGGCGGTGAGACCGAGCAGTACTTC
NA	TRBV20-1	TRBJ2-3	11	NA	CSARRSDTQYF	TGCAGTGCTAGGAGGTCAGATACGCAGTATTTT
NA	TRBV5-4	TRBJ1-2	16	NA	CASSNYRDDLDHGYTF	TGTGCCAGCAGCAACTACCGGGACGACCTTGACCATGGCTACACCTTC
few	TRBV7-2	TRBJ1-6	15	NA	CASGLRGGLNSPLHF	TGTGCCAGCGGCTTGCGTGGGGGGTTAAATTCACCCCTCCACTTT
NA	TRBV2	TRBJ1-6	14	TRBD1	CASSLDRGVSPLHF	TGTGCCAGCAGCCTGGACAGGGGTGTCTCACCCCTCCACTTT
NA	TRBV20-1	TRBJ2-3	14	NA	CSAPLFQGSDTQYF	TGCAGTGCTCCGCTCTTCCAGGGATCAGATACGCAGTATTTT
few	TRBV6-1	TRBJ1-5	13	NA	CASSLDSNQPQHF	TGTGCCAGCAGTCTCGATAGCAATCAGCCCCAGCATTTT
few	TRBV6-1	TRBJ2-2	17	TRBD2	CASKGLAGAGVDGELFF	TGTGCCAGCAAAGGACTAGCGGGAGCGGGCGTCGACGGGGAGCTGTTTTTT
NA	TRBV20-1	TRBJ1-6	18	TRBD1	CSTKPLGDRALYNSPLHF	TGCAGTACTAAACCCCTCGGGGACAGGGCTCTCTATAATTCACCCCTCCACTTT
NA	TRBV20-1	TRBJ2-7	14	TRBD2	CSAATSGKSYEQYF	TGCAGTGCTGCTACTAGCGGGAAATCCTACGAGCAGTACTTC
NA	TRBV4-3	TRBJ1-6	16	NA	CASSQDPPGGNSPLHF	TGCGCCAGCAGCCAAGATCCCCCGGGGGGTAATTCACCCCTCCACTTT
NA	TRBV5-4	TRBJ2-3	17	TRBD2	CASSRGLAGSDTDTQYF	TGTGCCAGCAGCAGGGGACTAGCGGGCTCAGACACAGATACGCAGTATTTT
few	TRBV24-1	TRBJ2-3	13	NA	CATSDDLVDTQYF	TGTGCCACCAGTGACGACCTTGTAGATACGCAGTATTTT
NA	TRBV20-1	TRBJ2-5	13	TRBD1	CSVGQGASETQYF	TGCAGTGTTGGGCAGGGGGCTTCAGAGACCCAGTACTTC
few	TRBV20-1	TRBJ2-3	14	TRBD2	CSAPRLASTDTQYF	TGCAGTGCTCCTAGACTAGCTAGCACAGATACGCAGTATTTT
few	TRBV7-3	TRBJ2-3	16	NA	CASSPGGPLLTDTQYF	TGTGCCAGCAGCCCGGGGGGCCCCCTACTCACGGATACGCAGTATTTT
NA	TRBV7-2	TRBJ1-1	14	TRBD1	CASSSGQRNTEAFF	TGTGCCAGCAGCTCGGGACAGAGGAACACTGAAGCTTTCTTT
NA	TRBV6-1	TRBJ1-1	14	NA	CASRPILANTEAFF	TGTGCCAGCAGGCCAATTTTGGCGAACACTGAAGCTTTCTTT
few	TRBV20-1	TRBJ1-2	13	TRBD1	CSASLTGAEGYTF	TGCAGTGCCTCACTCACAGGGGCAGAAGGCTACACCTTC
NA	TRBV25-1	TRBJ1-3	15	NA	CASSELGKTGNTIYF	TGTGCCAGCAGTGAACTGGGTAAAACTGGAAACACCATATATTTT
NA	TRBV11-1	TRBJ1-4	13	NA	CASSWGLNEKLFF	TGTGCCAGCAGCTGGGGACTGAATGAAAAACTGTTTTTT